A single T cell receptor (beta chain) is shown here with its context. The antigen is not known. Primers: 60 Vbeta forward and 13 Jbeta reverse. Here immunoSEQ multiplex PCR was the method, and the copy in TCRdb shows in-frame clones only, minus some. The sample lists some 130,000 clones, around 78% seen once, with less than 2% in the top ten. The CDR3 is 16 amino acids. The V segment lost 4 bases and the J segment 0 bases; nucleotides outside the gene matches: 8. Per germline, CDR1 SGHNT and CDR2 YYREEE (reference sequence). The data originate from a study of cytomegalovirus exposure and HLA in healthy donors. Study-level background: Falling in the Caucasian-associated ancestry cluster were less than 85% of some 400 genotyped donors. Overall study findings and caveats: In an earlier analysis, about 87% or about 30%: the productive usage of most TCR beta V segments. Sequencing probably produced one cluster of sequence variants that were highly shared.

The rearrangement uses TRBV5-4 and TRBJ1-1; 8 nucleotides line up with TRBD1. The TCR comes from a man in his forties in good health and CMV-seronegative. The sequenced material came from PBMCs. CDR3 DNA: TGTGCCAGCAGCAAAGGGACAGGTCCTATGAACACTGAAGCTTTCTTT. Translation: CASSKGTGPMNTEAFF.